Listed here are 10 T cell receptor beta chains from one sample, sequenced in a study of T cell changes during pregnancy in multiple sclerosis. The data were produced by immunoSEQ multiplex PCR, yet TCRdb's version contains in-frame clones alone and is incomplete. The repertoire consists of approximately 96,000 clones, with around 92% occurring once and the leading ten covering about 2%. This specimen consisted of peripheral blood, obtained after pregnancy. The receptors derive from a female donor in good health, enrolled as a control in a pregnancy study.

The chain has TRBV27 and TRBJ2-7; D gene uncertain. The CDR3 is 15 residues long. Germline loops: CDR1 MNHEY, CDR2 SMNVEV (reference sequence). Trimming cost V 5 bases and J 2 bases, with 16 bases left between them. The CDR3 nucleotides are TGTGCCAGCAGTCGCTGGGCCGACACCACCTACGAGCAGTACTTC. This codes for CASSRWADTTYEQYF.

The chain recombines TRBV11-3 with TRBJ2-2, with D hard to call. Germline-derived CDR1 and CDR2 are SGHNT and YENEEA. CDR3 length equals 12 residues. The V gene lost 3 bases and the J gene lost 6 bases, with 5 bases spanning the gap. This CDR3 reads CASSLRAGELFF. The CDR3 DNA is TGTGCCAGCAGCTTGAGAGCCGGGGAGCTGTTTTTT. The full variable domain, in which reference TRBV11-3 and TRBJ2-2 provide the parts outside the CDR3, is EAGVVQSPRYKIIEKKQPVAFWCNPISGHNTLYWYLQNLGQGPELLIRYENEEAVDDSQLPKDRFSAERLKGVDSTLKIQPAELGDSAVYLCASSLRAGELFFGEGSRLTVL.

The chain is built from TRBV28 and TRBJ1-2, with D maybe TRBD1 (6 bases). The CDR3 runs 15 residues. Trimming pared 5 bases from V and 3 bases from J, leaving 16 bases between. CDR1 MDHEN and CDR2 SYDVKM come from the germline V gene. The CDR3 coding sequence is TGTGCCAGCAGTCCCTTTGGGGGCCCGGACTATGGCTACACCTTC. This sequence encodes CASSPFGGPDYGYTF.

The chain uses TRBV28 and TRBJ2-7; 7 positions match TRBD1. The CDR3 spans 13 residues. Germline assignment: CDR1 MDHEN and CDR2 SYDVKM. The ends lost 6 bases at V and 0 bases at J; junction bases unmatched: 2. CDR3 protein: CASRHRGSYEQYF. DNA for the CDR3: TGTGCCAGCAGACACAGGGGCTCCTACGAGCAGTACTTC.

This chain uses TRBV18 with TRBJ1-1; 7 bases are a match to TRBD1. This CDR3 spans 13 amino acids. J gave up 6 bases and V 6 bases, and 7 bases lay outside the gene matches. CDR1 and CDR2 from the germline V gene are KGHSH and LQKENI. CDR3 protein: CASSTGFFAEAFF. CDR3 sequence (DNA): TGTGCCAGCTCGACAGGGTTTTTTGCTGAAGCTTTCTTT. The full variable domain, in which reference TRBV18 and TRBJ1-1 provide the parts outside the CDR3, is NAGVMQNPRHLVRRRGQEARLRCSPMKGHSHVYWYRQLPEEGLKFMVYLQKENIIDESGMPKERFSAEFPKEGPSILRIQQVVRGDSAAYFCASSTGFFAEAFFGQGTRLTVV.

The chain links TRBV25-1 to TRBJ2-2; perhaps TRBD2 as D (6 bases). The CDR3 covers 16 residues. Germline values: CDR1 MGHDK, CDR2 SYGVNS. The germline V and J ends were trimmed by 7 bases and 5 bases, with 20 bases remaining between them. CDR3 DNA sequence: TGTGCCAGCATACGGTGGCAGGTAAGCGGGACCGGGGAGCTGTTTTTT. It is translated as CASIRWQVSGTGELFF.

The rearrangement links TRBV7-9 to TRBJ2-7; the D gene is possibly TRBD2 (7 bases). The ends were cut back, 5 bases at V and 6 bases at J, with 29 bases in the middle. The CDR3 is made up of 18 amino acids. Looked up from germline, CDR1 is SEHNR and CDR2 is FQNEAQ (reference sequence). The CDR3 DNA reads TGTGCCAGCAGCCCCAGGAACCGGGGGGCGAGAACTTTTGCCGAGCAGTACTTC. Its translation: CASSPRNRGARTFAEQYF.

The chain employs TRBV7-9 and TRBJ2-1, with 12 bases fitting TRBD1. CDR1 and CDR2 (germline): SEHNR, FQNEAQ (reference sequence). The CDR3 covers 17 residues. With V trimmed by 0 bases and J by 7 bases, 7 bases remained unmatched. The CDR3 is CASSLAGTGGSGNEQFF. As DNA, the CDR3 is TGTGCCAGCAGCTTAGCGGGGACAGGGGGCTCAGGGAATGAGCAGTTCTTC. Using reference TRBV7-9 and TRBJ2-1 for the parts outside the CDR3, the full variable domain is DTGVSQNPRHKITKRGQNVTFRCDPISEHNRLYWYRQTLGQGPEFLTYFQNEAQLEKSRLLSDRFSAERPKGSFSTLEIQRTEQGDSAMYLCASSLAGTGGSGNEQFFGPGTRLTVL.

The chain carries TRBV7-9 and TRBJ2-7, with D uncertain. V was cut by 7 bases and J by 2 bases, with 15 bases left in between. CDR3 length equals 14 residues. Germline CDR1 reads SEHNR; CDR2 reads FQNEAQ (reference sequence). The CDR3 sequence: CASTPFEVPYEQYF. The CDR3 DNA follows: TGTGCCAGCACCCCATTCGAGGTACCCTACGAGCAGTACTTC.

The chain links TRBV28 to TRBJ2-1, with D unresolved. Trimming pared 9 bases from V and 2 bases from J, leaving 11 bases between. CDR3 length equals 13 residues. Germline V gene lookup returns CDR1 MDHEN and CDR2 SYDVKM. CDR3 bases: TGTGCCAGTGCCCTGGCAGCCTACAATGAGCAGTTCTTC. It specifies CASALAAYNEQFF.